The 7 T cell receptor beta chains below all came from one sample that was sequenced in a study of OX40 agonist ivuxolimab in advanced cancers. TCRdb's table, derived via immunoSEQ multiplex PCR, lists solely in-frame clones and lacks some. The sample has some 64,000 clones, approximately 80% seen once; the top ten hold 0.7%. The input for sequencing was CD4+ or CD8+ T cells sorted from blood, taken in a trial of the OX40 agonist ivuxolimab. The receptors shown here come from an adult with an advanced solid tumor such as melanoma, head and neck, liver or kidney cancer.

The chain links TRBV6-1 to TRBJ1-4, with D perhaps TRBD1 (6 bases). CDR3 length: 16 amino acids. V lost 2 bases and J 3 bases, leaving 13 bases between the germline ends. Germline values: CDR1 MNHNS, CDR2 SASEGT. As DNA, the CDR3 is TGTGCCAGCAGTGAACTGTGGGGGGCGCCTAATGAAAAACTGTTTTTT. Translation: CASSELWGAPNEKLFF.

The CDR3 spells CAISERRPGTGEGSEQYF. For the CDR3, the DNA is TGTGCCATCAGTGAGAGGCGCCCCGGGACAGGGGAAGGGAGTGAGCAGTACTTC. The chain carries TRBV10-3 and TRBJ2-7, with TRBD1 matching 10 bases. Germline CDR1 ENHRY, CDR2 SYGVKD. This CDR3 comprises 18 residues. The ends lost 2 bases at V and 7 bases at J; junction bases unmatched: 17.

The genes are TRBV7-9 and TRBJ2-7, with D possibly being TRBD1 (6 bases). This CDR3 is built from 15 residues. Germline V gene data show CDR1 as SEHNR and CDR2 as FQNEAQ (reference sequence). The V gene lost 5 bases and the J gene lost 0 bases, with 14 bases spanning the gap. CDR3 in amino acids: CASSPNGQSSYEQYF. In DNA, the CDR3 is TGTGCCAGCAGCCCCAATGGACAGAGCTCCTACGAGCAGTACTTC.

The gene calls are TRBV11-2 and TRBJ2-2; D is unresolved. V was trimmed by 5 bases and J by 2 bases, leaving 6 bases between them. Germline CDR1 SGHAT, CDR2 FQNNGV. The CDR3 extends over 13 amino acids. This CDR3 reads CASSLPNTGELFF. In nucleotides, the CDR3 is TGTGCCAGCAGCCTCCCTAACACCGGGGAGCTGTTTTTT.

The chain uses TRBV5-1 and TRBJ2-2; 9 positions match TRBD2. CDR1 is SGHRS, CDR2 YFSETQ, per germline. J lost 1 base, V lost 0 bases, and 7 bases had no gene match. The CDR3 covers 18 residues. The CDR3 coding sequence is TGCGCCAGCAGCTTGGACGGTAGCGGGAGCCTGAACACCGGGGAGCTGTTTTTT. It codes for CASSLDGSGSLNTGELFF.

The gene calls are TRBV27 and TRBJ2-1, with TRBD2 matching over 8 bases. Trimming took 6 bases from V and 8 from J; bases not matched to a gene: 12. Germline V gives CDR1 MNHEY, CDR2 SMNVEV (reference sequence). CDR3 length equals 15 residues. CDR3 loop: CASSRGPRGVDEQFF. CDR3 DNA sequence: TGTGCCAGCAGCCGAGGGCCGCGGGGGGTCGATGAGCAGTTCTTC.

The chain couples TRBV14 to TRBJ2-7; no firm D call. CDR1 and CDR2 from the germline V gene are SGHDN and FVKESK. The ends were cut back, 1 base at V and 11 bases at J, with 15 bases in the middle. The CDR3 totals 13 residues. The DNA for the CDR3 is TGTGCCAGCAGCCAAGGGATTGTCCCAAATAAGTACTTC. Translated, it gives CASSQGIVPNKYF.